This T cell receptor (beta chain) was sequenced for a study of T cells in women clearing cervical HPV infection. Looking at the study overall: No precancer developed; the control's incident HPV16 infection cleared within 12 months. Study-wide results and limits: Controls had more TRBV6-7 (around 0.15%) than cases (approximately 0.11%). Repertoire richness, not evenness, was significantly elevated in CIN3+ cases versus controls.

As regards this clone: Its antigen remains unidentified. The CDR3 goes on 3 residues after the read ends, and that part is filled in from the germline J gene.

CDR1 SGHVS and CDR2 FQNEAQ come from the germline V gene. V lost 4 bases and J 0 bases, leaving 13 bases between the germline ends. The CDR3 has 15 amino acids. immunoSEQ multiplex PCR used an average of 1200 ng genomic DNA. Profiling relied on immunoSEQ multiplex PCR, and the TCRdb table lists in-frame clones only, not all of them. The data show roughly 14,000 clones, and the top ten clones hold approximately 7.7%. This chain links TRBV7-8 with TRBJ2-7; D might be TRBD1 (5 bases). Sequenced material: blood buffy coat. The receptor comes from a woman between 18 and 70 years old with a cervical HPV16 infection that either progressed to CIN3+ or cleared (not recorded which). The covered CDR3 bases are TGTGCCAGCAGCTCACAGGTCCCGATCTCCTACGAG. This codes for CASSSQVPISYE. The CDR3, in full, reads CASSSQVPISYEQYF.